This T cell receptor (beta chain) was sequenced in a study of OX40 agonist ivuxolimab in advanced cancers. The CDR3 is 15 residues long. Germline V CDR1 and CDR2: SGDLS, YYNGEE. Trimming cost V 0 bases and J 0 bases; bases outside gene matches: 1. Clones were sequenced by immunoSEQ multiplex PCR, and TCRdb holds only the in-frame ones, with some missing. The sample lists just over 90,000 clones, 94% occurring once. The sequencing here drew on CD4+ or CD8+ T cells sorted from blood, taken in a trial of the OX40 agonist ivuxolimab. V usage is TRBV9 and J usage is TRBJ2-7; 9 bases are shared with TRBD2. This sequence was found in an adult with an advanced solid tumor such as melanoma, head and neck, liver or kidney cancer. This chain's CDR3 is CASSVASGISYEQYF. Here the CDR3 DNA reads TGTGCCAGCAGCGTAGCTAGCGGGATCTCCTACGAGCAGTACTTC.